What follows describes a single T cell receptor beta chain. Between the trimmed V and J ends, which lost 3 bases and 7 bases, there was a span of 9 bases. The germline V gene encodes CDR1 MDHEN and CDR2 SYDVKM. The CDR3 is made up of 12 amino acids. These data originate in a study of blood T cell repertoires in COVID-19. In the study overall: T cells, B-cell-depleted T cells, or PBMCs supplied cDNA or gDNA.

The method was immunoSEQ multiplex PCR; TCRdb's version includes in-frame clones alone and lacks a portion of them. This table holds some 80,000 clones, around nine tenths found once. Sequencing input: peripheral blood. This receptor was taken from a man aged 45 to 65 with active or convalescent COVID-19. The V gene is TRBV28, the J gene TRBJ1-1, with D uncertain. The DNA for the CDR3 is TGTGCCAGCAGTTTTATCGATAGTGAAGCTTTCTTT. Translation gives CASSFIDSEAFF. Combining the CDR3 with reference TRBV28 and TRBJ1-1 gives the whole variable domain DVKVTQSSRYLVKRTGEKVFLECVQDMDHENMFWYRQDPGLGLRLIYFSYDVKMKEKGDIPEGYSVSREKKERFSLILESASTNQTSMYLCASSFIDSEAFFGQGTRLTVV.